Included here is one TCR beta chain sequence, with context. Its antigen is not yet known. Base qualities are not provided; no much larger clone lies one nucleotide away. The sample comes from a study of T cell changes during pregnancy in multiple sclerosis (dated by TCRdb to the late 2010s). As for the study more broadly: The study examined how the T cell repertoire changed over the course of pregnancy in women with multiple sclerosis.

Library generation was performed with the immunoSEQ multiplex PCR assay. The immuneACCESS repertoire file appears here via TCRdb, limited to in-frame rearrangements. These files lack a portion of the clones; in checked studies, under half of the deficit traces to unresolved V genes, and the cause of the others is not known. This sample gives about 64,000 clones in total; roughly 92% of them show up just once. The ten largest clones add up to roughly 1.5% of the sample. The sequences come from peripheral blood, collected in the second trimester of pregnancy. This clonotype was sampled from a female donor with multiple sclerosis, enrolled in a pregnancy study.

The CDR3 reads as follows: CASSYGATYEQYF. The nucleotides are TGTGCCAGCAGTTATGGGGCTACCTACGAGCAGTACTTC. The chain uses TRBV28 and TRBJ2-7; the D gene is perhaps TRBD1, from 5 matching bases. V lost 4 bases and J lost 2 bases; the stretch between them is 9 bases long. The CDR3 starts with the cysteine, ends with the phenylalanine, and has 13 residues. Left in the record is the CDR3 DNA by itself, 39 bases read in frame from the first base. The germline V gene supplies CDR1 MDHEN and CDR2 SYDVKM.